Each of the 17 T cell receptor beta chains below was sequenced from the same sample in a study of Graves' ophthalmopathy and Graves' hyperthyroidism. Amplification of the TCR beta CDR3 regions used RNA transcripts (as template). The first-round RT-PCR employed HTBI primers together with the Qiagen OneStep RT-PCR kit. A multiplex PCR was then performed as the second round. TCRdb independently ran MiXCR on the multiplex PCR reads; one entry per CDR3 protein. The table shows 600,000 to 700,000 distinct CDR3 sequences, with more than 40% occurring only once. The sequencing sample was made of peripheral blood. These receptors all come from an adult man with Graves' ophthalmopathy.

The chain links TRBV7-2 to TRBJ2-7; D may be TRBD1 (6 bases). The germline gives CDR1 SGHTA, CDR2 FQGNSA. The CDR3 totals 14 residues. V lost 5 bases and J lost 0, with 11 bases in between. In DNA form, the CDR3 reads TGTGCCAGCAGCGGGGGCAGGAGCTCCTACGAGCAGTACTTC. Translating gives CASSGGRSSYEQYF.

This clonotype was seen many times. The V call is TRBV6-6, the J call TRBJ1-1; D unclear. Germline V lookup: CDR1 MNHNY, CDR2 SVGAGI (reference sequence). This CDR3 spans 15 amino acids. The V gene lost 0 bases and the J gene lost 1 base, with 9 bases spanning the gap. The CDR3 DNA sequence: TGTGCCAGCAGTTACTCGGCAAGTGAGAACACTGAAGCTTTCTTT. This translates into CASSYSASENTEAFF.

This clonotype was detected only a few times. The CDR3 protein is CASRSPGPTVYEQYF. In DNA form, the CDR3 reads TGTGCCAGCAGGTCACCGGGACCTACCGTCTACGAGCAGTACTTC. V usage is TRBV10-3 and J usage is TRBJ2-7; D might be TRBD1 or TRBD2, each matching 5 bases. V lost 10 bases and J 3 bases, leaving 22 bases between the germline ends. Germline values: CDR1 ENHRY, CDR2 SYGVKD. This CDR3 spans 15 amino acids.

Regarding this clonotype: This clone may be a read error of a much larger clone one base away. V usage is TRBV12-3 or TRBV12-4 and J usage is TRBJ1-6; 9 nucleotides match TRBD1. The V gene end was trimmed by 6 bases and the J gene end by 10 bases; junction bases not matched to a gene: 4. The CDR3 is 13 residues long. This CDR3 reads CASSWTGESPLHF. The DNA for the CDR3 is TGTGCCAGCAGCTGGACAGGGGAATCACCCCTCCACTTT.

This clonotype was seen more than once but under ten times. The J gene is TRBJ2-7, the V gene TRBV11-3; TRBD1 aligns across 7 bases. This CDR3 comprises 16 residues. Germline CDR1 is SGHNT and CDR2 is YENEEA. Losses at the gene ends were 5 bases for V and 2 bases for J; bases not matched to a gene: 12. This CDR3 is CASSPSTGNHTYEQYF. In DNA form, the CDR3 reads TGTGCCAGCAGCCCGTCGACAGGGAACCATACCTACGAGCAGTACTTC. Complete variable domain (other parts from reference TRBV11-3 and TRBJ2-7): EAGVVQSPRYKIIEKKQPVAFWCNPISGHNTLYWYLQNLGQGPELLIRYENEEAVDDSQLPKDRFSAERLKGVDSTLKIQPAELGDSAVYLCASSPSTGNHTYEQYFGPGTRLTVT.

V usage is TRBV20-1 and J usage is TRBJ2-5; D perhaps matches TRBD1 (6 bases). V was shortened by 5 bases and J by 4 bases, with 20 bases between the two germline ends. Germline V gives CDR1 DFQATT, CDR2 SNEGSKA (reference sequence). The CDR3 length is 15 residues. The CDR3 region is CSALSGHEHRETQYF. As DNA, the CDR3 is TGCAGTGCTCTATCGGGACACGAGCACCGAGAGACCCAGTACTTC.

V gene TRBV7-7 combines with J gene TRBJ2-5; tentative D call: TRBD1 (5 bases). The germline V gene encodes CDR1 SSHAT and CDR2 FNYEAQ (reference sequence). The CDR3 spans 13 residues. The CDR3, as DNA: TGTGCTAGAGATGGGGCAGCGCAAGAGACCCAGTACTTC. Residues: CARDGAAQETQYF.

This clonotype appeared once. This may be a read error, as it is one base from a much larger clone. J is TRBJ2-2 and V is TRBV7-6; tentative D call: TRBD1 (5 bases). The CDR3 runs 16 residues. From germline, CDR1 is SGHVS and CDR2 FNYEAQ. The germline V and J ends were trimmed by 2 bases and 4 bases, with 14 bases remaining between them. CDR3 region: CASSLSEGASTGELFF. CDR3 in DNA: TGTGCCAGCAGCTTAAGTGAAGGGGCTAGCACCGGGGAGCTGTTTTTT.

Note on this clonotype: The germline gene is not matched at one end of the junction; a read error may be the cause. This chain uses TRBV10-3 with TRBJ2-6; perhaps TRBD1 as D (7 bases). This CDR3 has 14 amino acids. Looked up from germline, CDR1 is ENHRY and CDR2 is SYGVKD. CDR3 loop: CAISSAGQSNTEAF. CDR3 sequence (DNA): TGTGCCATCAGTTCGGCGGGACAGTCGAACACTGAAGCTTTC.

This clonotype was found once. The chain links TRBV15 to TRBJ2-5; the match to TRBD2 covers 10 bases. Matching the DNA end better, TRBJ2-1 makes the J call doubtful. Germline CDR1 LNHNV, CDR2 YYDKDF (reference sequence). The CDR3 runs 14 residues. CDR3 amino acids: CATTLGLAHNEQFF. DNA for the CDR3: TGTGCCACCACCCTGGGACTAGCGCACAATGAGCAGTTCTTC.

This chain links TRBV7-2 with TRBJ1-4; 8 bases align to TRBD1. V lost 5 bases, J lost 10 bases, and 21 bases stayed unmatched. This CDR3 region has 18 residues. Germline-derived CDR1 and CDR2 are SGHTA and FQGNSA. CDR3 protein: CASSSLRLSRTGFGKLFF. The CDR3 DNA is TGTGCCAGCAGCAGCTTAAGACTTAGTCGGACAGGGTTTGGAAAACTGTTTTTT.

This clonotype was detected a few times. The chain recombines TRBV5-4 with TRBJ1-1; 10 nucleotides line up with TRBD1. Trimming took 4 bases from V and 2 from J; bases not matched to a gene: 8. This CDR3 comprises 16 residues. The V gene's germline CDR1 is SGHNT and CDR2 YYREEE (reference sequence). The CDR3 nucleotides are TGTGCCAGCAGCCGTTCCGGGACAGGGGTAAACACTGAAGCTTTCTTT. This codes for CASSRSGTGVNTEAFF.

Note on this clonotype: This may come from a read error, since a much larger clone is one base off. The chain employs TRBV2 and TRBJ2-5, with TRBD2 matching over 10 bases. CDR3 length: 15 amino acids. In germline, CDR1 is SNHLY, CDR2 FYNNEI. CDR3 sequence reads: CASSFLAGVKETRYF. In nucleotides, the CDR3 is TGTGCCAGCAGCTTCCTAGCGGGAGTGAAGGAGACCCGGTACTTC. Filled out from reference TRBV2 and TRBJ2-5, the complete variable domain reads EPEVTQTPSHQVTQMGQEVILRCVPISNHLYFYWYRQILGQKVEFLVSFYNNEISEKSEIFDDQFSVERPDGSNFTLKIRSTKLEDSAMYFCASSFLAGVKETRYFGPGTRLLVL.

As regards this clonotype: This may arise from a read error, as a much more abundant clone is one base away. As DNA, the CDR3 is TGTGCCAGCGGCTTCGGACAGAGGAGATACGAGCAGTACTTC. Protein product: CASGFGQRRYEQYF. This chain connects TRBV7-2 to TRBJ2-7; D might be TRBD1 (6 bases). The CDR3 is made up of 14 amino acids. Germline V gene sequence: CDR1 SGHTA, CDR2 FQGNSA.

This clonotype was counted ten times or more. V and J are TRBV2 and TRBJ1-5; D is possibly TRBD1 (5 bases). Germline V gene data show CDR1 as SNHLY and CDR2 as FYNNEI. The germline V and J ends were trimmed by 4 bases and 5 bases, with 9 bases remaining between them. The CDR3 extends over 13 amino acids. The chain's CDR3 is CASSVRGYQPQHF. In nucleotides, the CDR3 is TGTGCCAGCAGTGTTCGGGGGTATCAGCCCCAGCATTTT.

The V gene is TRBV11-2, the J gene TRBJ2-3; TRBD2 aligns across 9 bases. The CDR3 has 15 amino acids. Per germline, CDR1 SGHAT and CDR2 FQNNGV. J was trimmed by 2 bases and V by 5 bases; bases with no gene match: 5. The CDR3 DNA reads as TGTGCCAGCAGCAAGACTAGCGGCTCCACAGATACGCAGTATTTT. Protein: CASSKTSGSTDTQYF.

The V and J genes are TRBV7-9 and TRBJ1-1; the D is unclear. CDR1 is SEHNR and CDR2 is FQNEAQ in the germline V gene (reference sequence). This CDR3 spans 13 amino acids. The CDR3 reads CARENRDMPEAFF. The CDR3 region has the DNA TGTGCTAGAGAAAACAGAGATATGCCTGAAGCTTTCTTT.